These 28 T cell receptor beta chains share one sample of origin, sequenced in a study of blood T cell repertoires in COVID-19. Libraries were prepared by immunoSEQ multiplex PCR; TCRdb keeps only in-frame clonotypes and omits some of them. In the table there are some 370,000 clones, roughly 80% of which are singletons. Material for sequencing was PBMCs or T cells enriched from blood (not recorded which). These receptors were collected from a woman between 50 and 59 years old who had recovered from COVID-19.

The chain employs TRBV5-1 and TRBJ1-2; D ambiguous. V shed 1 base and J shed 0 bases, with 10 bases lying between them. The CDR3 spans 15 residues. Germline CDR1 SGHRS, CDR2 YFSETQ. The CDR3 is CASSLSPLANYGYTF. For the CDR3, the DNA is TGCGCCAGCAGCTTGAGCCCACTAGCTAACTATGGCTACACCTTC. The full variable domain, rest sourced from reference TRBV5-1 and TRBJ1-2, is KAGVTQTPRYLIKTRGQQVTLSCSPISGHRSVSWYQQTPGQGLQFLFEYFSETQRNKGNFPGRFSGRQFSNSRSEMNVSTLELGDSALYLCASSLSPLANYGYTFGSGTRLTVV.

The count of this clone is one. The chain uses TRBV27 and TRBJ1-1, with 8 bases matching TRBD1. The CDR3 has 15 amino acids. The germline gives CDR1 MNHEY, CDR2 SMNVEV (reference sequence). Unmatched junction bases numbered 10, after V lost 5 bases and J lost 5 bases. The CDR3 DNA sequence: TGTGCCAGCAGTCCCCAGACAGGGGTTATGACTGAAGCTTTCTTT. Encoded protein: CASSPQTGVMTEAFF.

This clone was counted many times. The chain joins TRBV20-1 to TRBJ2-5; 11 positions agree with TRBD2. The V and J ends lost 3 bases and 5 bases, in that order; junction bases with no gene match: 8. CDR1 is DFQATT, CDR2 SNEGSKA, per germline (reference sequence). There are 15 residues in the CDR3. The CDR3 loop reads CSASAVAGGKETQYF. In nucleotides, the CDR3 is TGCAGTGCTAGTGCCGTAGCGGGAGGGAAGGAGACCCAGTACTTC.

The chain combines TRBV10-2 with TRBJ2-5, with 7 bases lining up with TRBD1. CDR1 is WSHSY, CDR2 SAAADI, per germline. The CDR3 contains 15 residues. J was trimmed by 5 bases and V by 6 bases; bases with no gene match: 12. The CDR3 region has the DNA TGCGCCAGCAGGAAATCACGGACAGGCGAGGAGACCCAGTACTTC. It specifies CASRKSRTGEETQYF.

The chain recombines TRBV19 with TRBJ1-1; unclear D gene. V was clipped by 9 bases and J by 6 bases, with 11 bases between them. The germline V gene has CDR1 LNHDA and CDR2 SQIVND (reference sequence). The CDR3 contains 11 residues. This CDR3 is CASQRLSEAFF. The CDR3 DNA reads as TGTGCCAGCCAGAGGCTGTCTGAAGCTTTCTTT.

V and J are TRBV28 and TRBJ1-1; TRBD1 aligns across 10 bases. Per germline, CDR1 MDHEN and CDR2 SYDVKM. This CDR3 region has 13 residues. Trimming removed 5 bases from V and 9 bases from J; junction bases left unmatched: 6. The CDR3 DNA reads TGTGCCAGCAGTATTCGACAGGGGGCTCAAGCTTTCTTT. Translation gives CASSIRQGAQAFF.

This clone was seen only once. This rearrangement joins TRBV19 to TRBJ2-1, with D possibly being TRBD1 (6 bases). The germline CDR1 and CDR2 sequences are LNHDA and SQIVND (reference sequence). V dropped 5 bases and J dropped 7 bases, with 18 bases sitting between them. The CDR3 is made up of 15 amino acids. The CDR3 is CASSQVLLGQNEQFF. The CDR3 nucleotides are TGTGCCAGTAGTCAGGTACTCCTAGGACAGAATGAGCAGTTCTTC. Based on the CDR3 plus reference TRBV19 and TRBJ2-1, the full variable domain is DGGITQSPKYLFRKEGQNVTLSCEQNLNHDAMYWYRQDPGQGLRLIYYSQIVNDFQKGDIAEGYSVSREKKESFPLTVTSAQKNPTAFYLCASSQVLLGQNEQFFGPGTRLTVL.

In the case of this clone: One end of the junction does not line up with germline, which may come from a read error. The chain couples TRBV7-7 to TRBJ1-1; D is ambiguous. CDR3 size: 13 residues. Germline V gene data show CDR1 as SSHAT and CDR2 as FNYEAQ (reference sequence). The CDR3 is CASSLNLATEAFF. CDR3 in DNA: TGTGCTAGCAGCTTAAATCTGGCCACTGAAGCTTTCTTT.

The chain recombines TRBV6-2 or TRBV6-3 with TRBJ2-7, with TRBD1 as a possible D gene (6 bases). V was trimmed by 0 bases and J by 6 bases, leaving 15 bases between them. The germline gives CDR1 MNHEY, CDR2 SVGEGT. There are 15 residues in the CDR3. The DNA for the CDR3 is TGTGCCAGCAGTTACTCGACGTGGGACATGGGCGAGCAGTACTTC. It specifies CASSYSTWDMGEQYF.

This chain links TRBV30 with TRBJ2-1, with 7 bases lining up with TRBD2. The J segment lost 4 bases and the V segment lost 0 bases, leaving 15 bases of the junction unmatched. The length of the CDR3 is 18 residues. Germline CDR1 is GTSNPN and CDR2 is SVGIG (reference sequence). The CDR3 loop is CAWSVRRSGAGLYNEQFF. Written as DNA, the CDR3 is TGTGCCTGGAGTGTACGGAGAAGCGGGGCAGGACTATACAATGAGCAGTTCTTC.

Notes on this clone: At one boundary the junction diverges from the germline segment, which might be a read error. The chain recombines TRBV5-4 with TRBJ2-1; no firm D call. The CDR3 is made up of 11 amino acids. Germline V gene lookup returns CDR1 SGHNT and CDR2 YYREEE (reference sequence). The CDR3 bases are TGTGCCAGCAGCTCCAACAATGAGCAGTTCTTC. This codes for CASSSNNEQFF.

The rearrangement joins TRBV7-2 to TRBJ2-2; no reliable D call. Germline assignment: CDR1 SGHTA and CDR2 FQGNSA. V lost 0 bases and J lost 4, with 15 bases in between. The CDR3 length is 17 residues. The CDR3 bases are TGTGCCAGCAGCTTAGCGGTGGGCCTAAGTCTCACCGGGGAGCTGTTTTTT. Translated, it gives CASSLAVGLSLTGELFF. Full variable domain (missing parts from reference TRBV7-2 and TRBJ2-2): GAGVSQSPSNKVTEKGKDVELRCDPISGHTALYWYRQSLGQGLEFLIYFQGNSAPDKSGLPSDRFSAERTGGSVSTLTIQRTQQEDSAVYLCASSLAVGLSLTGELFFGEGSRLTVL.

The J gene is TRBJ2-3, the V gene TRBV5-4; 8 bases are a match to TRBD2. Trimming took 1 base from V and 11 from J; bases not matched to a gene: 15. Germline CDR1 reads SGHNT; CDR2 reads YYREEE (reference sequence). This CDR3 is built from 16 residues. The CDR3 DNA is TGTGCCAGCAGCTTGCCCACCGGGGGGGCCGTACGAGAGCAGTATTTT. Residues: CASSLPTGGAVREQYF.

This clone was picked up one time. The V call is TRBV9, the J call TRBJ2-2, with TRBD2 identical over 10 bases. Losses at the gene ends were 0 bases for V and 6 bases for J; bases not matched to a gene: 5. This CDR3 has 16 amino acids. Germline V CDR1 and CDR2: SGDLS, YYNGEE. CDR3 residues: CASSVASGGASGELFF. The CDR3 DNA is TGTGCCAGCAGCGTAGCGAGCGGGGGGGCCTCCGGGGAGCTGTTTTTT.

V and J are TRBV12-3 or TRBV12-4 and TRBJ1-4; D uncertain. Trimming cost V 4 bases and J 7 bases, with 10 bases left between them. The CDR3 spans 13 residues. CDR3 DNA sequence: TGTGCCAGCAGTTGGGAGCATACTGAAAAACTGTTTTTT. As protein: CASSWEHTEKLFF.

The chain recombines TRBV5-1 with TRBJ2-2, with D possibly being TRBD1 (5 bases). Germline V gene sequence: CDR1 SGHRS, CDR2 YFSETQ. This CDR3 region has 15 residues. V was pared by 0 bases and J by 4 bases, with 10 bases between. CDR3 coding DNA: TGCGCCAGCAGCTTGGGGGGCTTGGGCACCGGGGAGCTGTTTTTT. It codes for CASSLGGLGTGELFF.

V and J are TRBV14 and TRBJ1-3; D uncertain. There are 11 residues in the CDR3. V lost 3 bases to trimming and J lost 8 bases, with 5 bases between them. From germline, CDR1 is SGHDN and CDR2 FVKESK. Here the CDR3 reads CASSHTDTIYF. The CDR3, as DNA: TGTGCCAGCAGCCACACGGACACCATATATTTT.

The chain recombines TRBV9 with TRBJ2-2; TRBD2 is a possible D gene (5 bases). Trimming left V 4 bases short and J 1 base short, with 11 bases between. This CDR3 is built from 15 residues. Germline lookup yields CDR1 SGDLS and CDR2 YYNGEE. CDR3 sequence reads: CASSPVGGNTGELFF. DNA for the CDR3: TGTGCCAGCAGCCCGGTAGGAGGGAACACCGGGGAGCTGTTTTTT.

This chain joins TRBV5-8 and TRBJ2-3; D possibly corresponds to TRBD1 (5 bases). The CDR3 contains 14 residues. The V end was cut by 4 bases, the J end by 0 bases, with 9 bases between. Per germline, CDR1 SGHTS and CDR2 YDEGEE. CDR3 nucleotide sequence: TGTGCCAGCAGCGTGTCAGGGAGCACAGATACGCAGTATTTT. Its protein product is CASSVSGSTDTQYF.

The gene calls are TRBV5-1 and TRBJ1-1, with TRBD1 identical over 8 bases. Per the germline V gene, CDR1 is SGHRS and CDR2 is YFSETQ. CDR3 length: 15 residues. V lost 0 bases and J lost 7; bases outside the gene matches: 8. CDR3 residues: CASSLDGTGLFEAFF. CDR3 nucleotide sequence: TGCGCCAGCAGCTTGGATGGGACAGGTCTTTTTGAAGCTTTCTTT.

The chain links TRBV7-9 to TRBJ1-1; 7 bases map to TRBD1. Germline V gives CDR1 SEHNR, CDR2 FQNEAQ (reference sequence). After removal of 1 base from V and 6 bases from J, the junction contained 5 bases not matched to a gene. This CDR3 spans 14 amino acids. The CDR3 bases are TGTGCCAGCAGCTTAGATAGGACAGGAGCTGAAGCTTTCTTT. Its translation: CASSLDRTGAEAFF.

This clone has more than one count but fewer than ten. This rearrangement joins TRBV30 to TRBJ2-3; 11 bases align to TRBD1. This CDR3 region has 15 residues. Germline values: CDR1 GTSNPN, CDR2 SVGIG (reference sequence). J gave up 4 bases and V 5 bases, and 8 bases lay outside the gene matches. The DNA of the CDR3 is TGTGCCTGGGCCCCGGGACAGGGGGTGTCAGATACGCAGTATTTT. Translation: CAWAPGQGVSDTQYF.

CDR3 residues: CASSLWGDSGYTF. CDR3 in DNA: TGTGCCAGCAGCCTCTGGGGAGATTCAGGCTACACCTTC. The chain couples TRBV5-6 to TRBJ1-2; D unresolved. The CDR3 contains 13 residues. The V end lost 4 bases, the J end lost 8 bases, and 15 bases lay between the germline ends. In germline, CDR1 is SGHDT, CDR2 YYEEEE. The entire variable domain, with the rest obtained from reference TRBV5-6 and TRBJ1-2, is as follows: DAGVTQSPTHLIKTRGQQVTLRCSPKSGHDTVSWYQQALGQGPQFIFQYYEEEERQRGNFPDRFSGHQFPNYSSELNVNALLLGDSALYLCASSLWGDSGYTFGSGTRLTVV.

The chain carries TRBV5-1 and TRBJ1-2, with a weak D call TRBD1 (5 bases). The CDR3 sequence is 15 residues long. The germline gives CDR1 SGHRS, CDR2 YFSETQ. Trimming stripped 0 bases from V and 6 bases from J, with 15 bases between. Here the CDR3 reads CASSLERGWSDGYTF. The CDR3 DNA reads TGCGCCAGCAGCTTGGAGCGGGGGTGGTCGGATGGCTACACCTTC.

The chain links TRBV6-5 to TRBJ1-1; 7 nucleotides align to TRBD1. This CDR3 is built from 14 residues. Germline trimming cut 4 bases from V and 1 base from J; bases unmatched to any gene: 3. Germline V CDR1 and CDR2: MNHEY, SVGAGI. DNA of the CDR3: TGTGCCAGCAGTTTTCGGACAGGGAACACTGAAGCTTTCTTT. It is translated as CASSFRTGNTEAFF.

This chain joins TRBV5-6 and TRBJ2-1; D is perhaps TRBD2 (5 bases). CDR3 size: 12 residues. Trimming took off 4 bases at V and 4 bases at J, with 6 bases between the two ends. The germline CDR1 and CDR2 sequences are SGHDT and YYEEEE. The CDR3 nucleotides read TGTGCCAGCAGCCGGGAATACAATGAGCAGTTCTTC. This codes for CASSREYNEQFF.

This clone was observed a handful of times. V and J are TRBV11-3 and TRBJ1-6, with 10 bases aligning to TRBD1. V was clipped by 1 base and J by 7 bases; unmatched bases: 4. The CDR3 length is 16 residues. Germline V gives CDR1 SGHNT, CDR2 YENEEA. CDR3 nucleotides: TGTGCCAGCAGCTTAGGGGGACAGGGGCTGAATTCACCCCTCCACTTT. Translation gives CASSLGGQGLNSPLHF.

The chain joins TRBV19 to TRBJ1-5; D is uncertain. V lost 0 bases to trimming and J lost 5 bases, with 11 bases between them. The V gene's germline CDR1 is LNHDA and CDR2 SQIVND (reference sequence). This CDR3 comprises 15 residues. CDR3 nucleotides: TGTGCCAGTAGTATAGATGTGGCGCTAGATCAGCCCCAGCATTTT. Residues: CASSIDVALDQPQHF.